Shown below are 22 T cell receptor beta chains from a single sample sequenced in a study of cytomegalovirus exposure and HLA in healthy donors. This table comes from immunoSEQ multiplex PCR, and its TCRdb copy is limited to in-frame clones, with some not included. The profile shows over 85,000 clones, roughly 90% of them singletons. The sequenced material came from PBMCs. Receptors were obtained from a young woman in good health and CMV-seropositive.

This rearrangement joins TRBV6-6 to TRBJ1-1; 8 positions agree with TRBD1. This CDR3 comprises 14 residues. With V trimmed by 5 bases and J by 2 bases, 4 bases remained unmatched. Germline V gives CDR1 MNHNY, CDR2 SVGAGI (reference sequence). For the CDR3, the DNA is TGTGCCAGCAGTCTGGACAGGGTAAACACTGAAGCTTTCTTT. Encoded protein: CASSLDRVNTEAFF.

The CDR3 DNA follows: TGTGCCAGCAGTGAAAATGCGGGGTGGGGAGAGACCCAGTACTTC. Protein product: CASSENAGWGETQYF. The chain joins TRBV2 to TRBJ2-5; weak D call: TRBD2 (6 bases). CDR1 SNHLY and CDR2 FYNNEI come from the germline V gene. The CDR3 is made up of 15 amino acids. Between the trimmed V and J ends, which lost 2 bases and 4 bases, there was a span of 14 bases.

V is TRBV30 and J is TRBJ1-2; no reliable D call. V dropped 5 bases and J dropped 4 bases, with 20 bases sitting between them. In germline, CDR1 is GTSNPN, CDR2 SVGIG (reference sequence). The CDR3 has 15 amino acids. The CDR3 DNA is TGTGCCTGGTCTTATAAATGGGGAGGGCTCTATGGCTACACCTTC. It codes for CAWSYKWGGLYGYTF.

The chain couples TRBV28 to TRBJ1-2, with TRBD1 identical over 11 bases. With 4 bases clipped from V and 8 bases from J, the junction kept 6 bases outside the gene matches. CDR1 MDHEN and CDR2 SYDVKM come from the germline V gene. CDR3 length: 14 amino acids. CDR3 sequence: CASSSGQGAMGYTF. In DNA, the CDR3 is TGTGCCAGCAGTTCTGGACAGGGGGCAATGGGCTACACCTTC.

CDR3 sequence reads: CASSLAGHYEQYF. The CDR3, as DNA: TGTGCCAGCAGTTTAGCGGGTCACTACGAGCAGTACTTC. The rearrangement uses TRBV27 and TRBJ2-7; possibly TRBD2 for D (5 bases). Trimming left V 2 bases short and J 3 bases short, with 8 bases between. CDR3 length: 13 residues. CDR1 and CDR2 from the germline V gene are MNHEY and SMNVEV (reference sequence).

The genes are TRBV6-8 and TRBJ2-1; D perhaps matches TRBD2 (5 bases). CDR1 is MNHGY, CDR2 SAAAGT, per germline. Trimming cost V 6 bases and J 3 bases, with 21 bases left between them. The CDR3 is 17 residues long. The CDR3: CASRYYSLSGSYNEQFF. CDR3 coding DNA: TGTGCCAGCAGATATTACAGCCTAAGCGGAAGCTACAATGAGCAGTTCTTC.

The CDR3 protein is CASWGRGSGNTIYF. The CDR3 region has the DNA TGTGCCAGTTGGGGAAGGGGCTCTGGAAACACCATATATTTT. The genes are TRBV2 and TRBJ1-3, with a possible D match to TRBD1 (5 bases). From germline, CDR1 is SNHLY and CDR2 FYNNEI. Deletions cut 9 bases from V and 0 bases from J, with 12 bases between. The CDR3 length is 14 residues.

The table lists this clone with many counts. This rearrangement joins TRBV5-1 to TRBJ2-5; TRBD1 agrees at 7 bases. Germline CDR1 reads SGHRS; CDR2 reads YFSETQ. The CDR3 consists of 16 residues. The V gene end was trimmed by 0 bases and the J gene end by 4 bases; junction bases not matched to a gene: 9. CDR3 sequence (DNA): TGCGCCAGCAGCTTGGATGACAGGGACCCTCGAGAGACCCAGTACTTC. Translated: CASSLDDRDPRETQYF.

This chain connects TRBV29-1 to TRBJ2-5; weak D call: TRBD1 (5 bases). Germline values: CDR1 SQVTM, CDR2 ANQGSEA. The CDR3 runs 12 residues. V was trimmed by 7 bases and J by 5 bases, leaving 14 bases between them. CDR3 in amino acids: CSAGRAGETQYF. CDR3 in DNA: TGCAGCGCTGGTAGGGCAGGGGAGACCCAGTACTTC. Full variable domain (missing parts from reference TRBV29-1 and TRBJ2-5): SAVISQKPSRDICQRGTSLTIQCQVDSQVTMMFWYRQQPGQSLTLIATANQGSEATYESGFVIDKFPISRPNLTFSTLTVSNMSPEDSSIYLCSAGRAGETQYFGPGTRLLVL.

V and J are TRBV7-2 and TRBJ2-1; TRBD2 aligns across 11 bases. Germline V CDR1 and CDR2: SGHTA, FQGNSA. The CDR3 runs to 17 residues. V shed 0 bases, J shed 0 bases, and the junction held 1 base outside the gene matches. The CDR3 protein is CASSLAGTSGSYNEQFF. CDR3 DNA: TGTGCCAGCAGCTTAGCCGGGACTAGCGGCTCCTACAATGAGCAGTTCTTC. Variable domain in full (rest from reference TRBV7-2 and TRBJ2-1): GAGVSQSPSNKVTEKGKDVELRCDPISGHTALYWYRQSLGQGLEFLIYFQGNSAPDKSGLPSDRFSAERTGGSVSTLTIQRTQQEDSAVYLCASSLAGTSGSYNEQFFGPGTRLTVL.

V gene TRBV18 combines with J gene TRBJ2-7; no clear D gene. The CDR3 loop spans 13 amino acids. V gave up 5 bases and J gave up 3 bases, with 11 bases separating them. The germline CDR1 and CDR2 sequences are KGHSH and LQKENI. CDR3 nucleotide sequence: TGTGCCAGCTCAAAGGTCCCTAGCTACGAGCAGTACTTC. It encodes CASSKVPSYEQYF.

V is TRBV28 and J is TRBJ2-7, with D tentatively TRBD1 (6 bases). The CDR3 is 14 residues long. Trimming removed 2 bases from V and 1 base from J, with 9 bases in between. The germline gives CDR1 MDHEN, CDR2 SYDVKM. The CDR3 region is CASSLPGESYEQYF. In DNA form, the CDR3 reads TGTGCCAGCAGTTTACCAGGGGAATCCTACGAGCAGTACTTC.

The chain combines TRBV6-1 with TRBJ2-3; 9 bases are a match to TRBD2. Germline values: CDR1 MNHNS, CDR2 SASEGT. The CDR3 is 16 residues long. V gave up 4 bases and J gave up 3 bases; unmatched junction bases: 8. DNA of the CDR3: TGTGCCAGCAGTGTGGCTAGCGGGGTGGGGACAGATACGCAGTATTTT. Translated: CASSVASGVGTDTQYF.

The chain joins TRBV19 to TRBJ2-5; 8 bases are a match to TRBD1. The CDR3 length is 14 residues. Trimming removed 5 bases from V and 3 bases from J; junction bases left unmatched: 5. CDR1 and CDR2 from the germline V gene are LNHDA and SQIVND (reference sequence). The CDR3 coding sequence is TGTGCCAGTAGTCCTTACAGGGGGGAAGAGACCCAGTACTTC. Protein: CASSPYRGEETQYF. The full variable domain, in which reference TRBV19 and TRBJ2-5 provide the parts outside the CDR3, is DGGITQSPKYLFRKEGQNVTLSCEQNLNHDAMYWYRQDPGQGLRLIYYSQIVNDFQKGDIAEGYSVSREKKESFPLTVTSAQKNPTAFYLCASSPYRGEETQYFGPGTRLLVL.

This clone was detected once. This sequence joins TRBV7-2 and TRBJ1-2, with D perhaps matching TRBD1 (5 bases). The V gene lost 5 bases and the J gene lost 4 bases, with 14 bases spanning the gap. The CDR3 totals 14 residues. From germline, CDR1 is SGHTA and CDR2 FQGNSA. The CDR3 bases are TGTGCCAGCAGCAGACAGCCGACGGGCTATGGCTACACCTTC. Translation: CASSRQPTGYGYTF.

The rearrangement links TRBV6-4 to TRBJ1-2, with D hard to call. This CDR3 comprises 14 residues. The germline V gene has CDR1 MRHNA and CDR2 SNTAGT. Trimming stripped 3 bases from V and 6 bases from J, with 14 bases between. This CDR3 is CASSEGTEWNGYTF. CDR3 bases: TGTGCCAGCAGTGAAGGTACAGAATGGAATGGCTACACCTTC.

A single count supports this clone. The chain recombines TRBV9 with TRBJ2-2; possibly TRBD2 for D (6 bases). The CDR3 is 17 amino acids. Looked up from germline, CDR1 is SGDLS and CDR2 is YYNGEE. V shed 3 bases and J shed 5 bases, with 20 bases lying between them. Written as DNA, the CDR3 is TGTGCCAGCAGCGAAGGGACTTATACTAAGGGGACCGGGGAGCTGTTTTTT. This sequence encodes CASSEGTYTKGTGELFF.

The chain links TRBV18 to TRBJ1-5, with a tentative D call TRBD1 (6 bases). Germline-derived CDR1 and CDR2 are KGHSH and LQKENI. The CDR3 is 17 residues long. Deletions cut 6 bases from V and 0 bases from J, with 18 bases between. CDR3 nucleotide sequence: TGTGCCAGCTCGAGCTGGTGGACAGCTGATAGCAATCAGCCCCAGCATTTT. This translates into CASSSWWTADSNQPQHF.

This chain joins TRBV10-2 and TRBJ2-2; D unresolved. V dropped 6 bases and J dropped 8 bases, with 13 bases sitting between them. The CDR3 runs to 13 residues. Germline V gene sequence: CDR1 WSHSY, CDR2 SAAADI. This CDR3 reads CASSANVGGELFF. The CDR3, as DNA: TGCGCCAGCAGCGCCAACGTCGGGGGGGAGCTGTTTTTT.

The genes are TRBV2 and TRBJ2-1; 9 nucleotides agree with TRBD2. This CDR3 spans 19 amino acids. V trimming: 1 base; J trimming: 4 bases; junction bases outside the gene matches: 14. The germline V gene has CDR1 SNHLY and CDR2 FYNNEI. CDR3 DNA: TGTGCCAGCAGTGAAGAATTGGGGATACTAGCGGGTGGTTACAATGAGCAGTTCTTC. Encoded protein: CASSEELGILAGGYNEQFF.

This clone has just one count. V gene TRBV11-2 combines with J gene TRBJ2-2; D remains ambiguous. From germline, CDR1 is SGHAT and CDR2 FQNNGV. Deletions cut 5 bases from V and 1 base from J, with 5 bases between. This CDR3 spans 13 amino acids. The CDR3, as DNA: TGTGCCAGCAGCCCTCGGAACACCGGGGAGCTGTTTTTT. Its protein product is CASSPRNTGELFF.

The chain links TRBV6-1 to TRBJ2-7; TRBD1 matches at 9 bases. The CDR3 runs 15 residues. V lost 3 bases, J lost 7 bases, and 10 bases stayed unmatched. CDR1 MNHNS and CDR2 SASEGT come from the germline V gene. CDR3 residues: CASSDRDRVLGEQYF. Written as DNA, the CDR3 is TGTGCCAGCAGTGACCGGGACAGGGTATTAGGAGAGCAGTACTTC.